The rows below give T cell receptor beta chains drawn from one sample of a study of T cells in Graves' hyperthyroidism and ophthalmopathy. TCRdb re-called the multiplex PCR reads through MiXCR, storing one row per CDR3 protein. The top ten hold over 30% of the sample, which has around 690,000 distinct CDR3 sequences, around 20% seen once. Sequenced input: blood. The receptors were gathered from a man between 25 and 39 years old with Graves' ophthalmopathy. Both conserved end residues are part of each CDR3. The D gene is left open where the match is weak. Clone size appears in some rows only: once, few, many, or a class for an expanded clone.

j_call,v_call,d_call,clone_size,cdr3_nt,cdr3_aa
TRBJ2-7,TRBV30,TRBD1,few,TGTGCCTGGTGGGCGGGACAGGGGTCTGTCGACGAGCAGTACTTC,CAWWAGQGSVDEQYF
TRBJ2-1,TRBV18,TRBD2,many,TGTGCCAGCTCACCAGGGGCTAGCGGCAATGAGCAGTTCTTC,CASSPGASGNEQFF
TRBJ1-6,TRBV19,NA,NA,TGTGCCAGTAGTACCCGCTTGAGTGGCTATAATTCACCCCTCCACTTT,CASSTRLSGYNSPLHF
TRBJ2-5,TRBV12-3/TRBV12-4,NA,NA,TGTGCCAGCAGTTTAGATGGGGCGACGACCCAGTACTTC,CASSLDGATTQYF
TRBJ1-3,TRBV30,NA,NA,TGTGCCTGGGACACGCAAACTGGAAACACCATATATTTT,CAWDTQTGNTIYF
TRBJ2-1,TRBV10-3,TRBD2,NA,TGTGCCATCAGTGAGTCCCCTAGCGGGAGTGTTAATGAGCAGTTCTTC,CAISESPSGSVNEQFF
TRBJ2-7,TRBV15,NA,NA,TGTGCCACCAGCAGAGATCCATCCTACGAGCAGTACTTC,CATSRDPSYEQYF
TRBJ1-5,TRBV10-2,TRBD1,few,TGCGCCAGCACTGGACAGGGTTGGAATCAGCCCCAGCATTTT,CASTGQGWNQPQHF
TRBJ1-3,TRBV28,NA,NA,TGTGCCAGCAGGCCGAGGGGGGCTGGAAACACCATATATTTT,CASRPRGAGNTIYF
TRBJ1-2,TRBV19,NA,NA,TGTGCCAGTAGTAGAGACGGGGGCTCTAACTATGGCTACACCTTC,CASSRDGGSNYGYTF
TRBJ1-3,TRBV4-2,TRBD1,NA,TGTGCCAGCAGCCAAGGACAGGGTGGAAACACCATATATTTT,CASSQGQGGNTIYF
TRBJ1-5,TRBV19,NA,NA,TGTGCCAGTAGTGGGCGGACAGCCTTCTATCAGCCCCAGCATTTT,CASSGRTAFYQPQHF
TRBJ2-3,TRBV7-2,NA,NA,TGTGCCAGCAGCTTAGGTCGGAGAGAAACAGATACGCAGTATTTT,CASSLGRRETDTQYF
TRBJ1-4,TRBV20-1,TRBD1,NA,TGCAGTGCTATGTCAGGGGGCTATGAAAAACTGTTTTTT,CSAMSGGYEKLFF
TRBJ2-7,TRBV11-2,NA,many,TGTGCCAGCAGCTTAGTGGGGCAGCACTACGAGCAGTACTTC,CASSLVGQHYEQYF
TRBJ2-5,TRBV11-3,NA,NA,TGTGCCAGCAGCTTAAGGGCGGCCGGGGGCACCCAGTACTTC,CASSLRAAGGTQYF
TRBJ2-5,TRBV12-3/TRBV12-4,NA,few,TGTGCCAGCAGTTTAGCGCCCTCGCTAGAGACCCAGTACTTC,CASSLAPSLETQYF
TRBJ2-2,TRBV28,NA,NA,TGTGCCAGCCGGTGGGCCGGGGAGCTGTTTTTT,CASRWAGELFF
TRBJ2-7,TRBV7-9,NA,few,TGTGCCAGCAGCTCCAATAGAAACGAGCAGTACTTC,CASSSNRNEQYF
TRBJ2-3,TRBV7-6,TRBD2,NA,TGTGCCAGCAGCTTACCGTGGGAGGGCGGAGATACGCAGTATTTT,CASSLPWEGGDTQYF
TRBJ2-5,TRBV2,NA,few,TGTGCCACCAGTGCTCCCGGGGTTGAGGCCCAGTACTTC,CATSAPGVEAQYF
TRBJ2-5,TRBV10-1,TRBD1,NA,TGCGCCACGGGACAGGGTGGGGAGACCCAGTACTTC,CATGQGGETQYF
TRBJ2-7,TRBV5-1,TRBD1,many,TGCGCCAGCAGCTTGCACGGACAGGGAAACGAGCAGTACTTC,CASSLHGQGNEQYF
TRBJ2-1,TRBV13,NA,NA,TGTGCCAGCAGCTTAACGAACTACAATGAGCAGTTCTTC,CASSLTNYNEQFF
TRBJ2-7,TRBV27,NA,NA,TGTGCCAGCAGTTTCCCTTGGGACACCCTAGACGGCTACGAGCAGTACTTC,CASSFPWDTLDGYEQYF
TRBJ2-3,TRBV10-3,NA,few,TGTGCCAGCGGGGGCGACAGCGCAGATACGCAGTATTTT,CASGGDSADTQYF
TRBJ2-1,TRBV19,NA,NA,TGTGCCAGTAGTATAGATCCGGCCTACCTGAATGAGCAGTTCTTC,CASSIDPAYLNEQFF
TRBJ2-2,TRBV5-1,TRBD2,NA,TGCGCCGCGGGGGAAGGGAACACCGGGGAGCTGTTTTTT,CAAGEGNTGELFF
TRBJ2-6,TRBV7-9,NA,NA,TGTGCCAGCAGCTCAAGGCGAGACTCTGGGGCCAACGTCCTGACTTTC,CASSSRRDSGANVLTF
TRBJ2-5,TRBV5-1,TRBD2,many,TGCGCCAGCAGCATGCAATCGACTAGCGGGAGATCCGGAGAGACCCAGTACTTC,CASSMQSTSGRSGETQYF
TRBJ2-3,TRBV28,NA,many,TGTGCCAGCAGTCCCCTAACTAGGACATCAACGGATACGCAGTATTTT,CASSPLTRTSTDTQYF
TRBJ2-1,TRBV4-1,NA,NA,TGCGCCAGCAGCCAAGATTTTCCATCTGACGCCTACAATGAGCAGTTCTTC,CASSQDFPSDAYNEQFF
TRBJ1-2,TRBV7-9,NA,few,TGTGCCAGCAGCTTAGCTTCCCAGACACGGTATGGCTACACCTTC,CASSLASQTRYGYTF
TRBJ2-4,TRBV27,TRBD1,NA,TGTGCCAGCAGAACCACCGGGACAGGAGACATTCAGTACTTC,CASRTTGTGDIQYF
TRBJ2-3,TRBV4-2,TRBD2,many,TGTGCCAGCAGCCAAGAGTCTAGCGGGAGGGCAGATACGCAGTATTTT,CASSQESSGRADTQYF
TRBJ1-3,TRBV11-2,TRBD1,NA,TGTGCCAGCAGCTTAGAGAGGGGGCCTGGAAACACCATATATTTT,CASSLERGPGNTIYF
TRBJ1-5,TRBV7-2,TRBD1,NA,TGTGCCAGCAACGGACAGGGGATCAATCAGCCCCAGCATTTT,CASNGQGINQPQHF
TRBJ2-3,TRBV20-1,TRBD2,NA,TGCAGTGCTAGTGATATGGAAGCGGGAGGAATAATAGATACGCAGTATTTT,CSASDMEAGGIIDTQYF
TRBJ1-3,TRBV10-3,NA,NA,TGTGCCATCAGCTCGGGGAGGGGAGATGGAAACACCATATATTTT,CAISSGRGDGNTIYF
TRBJ1-2,TRBV5-1,NA,few,TGCGCCAGCAGTACCGATTTGGGGCTCTATGGCTACACCTTC,CASSTDLGLYGYTF
TRBJ2-1,TRBV24-1,TRBD1,few,TGTGCCACCAGTGACCCTTCGGGACAGATAAACAATGAGCAGTTCTTC,CATSDPSGQINNEQFF
TRBJ1-5,TRBV4-2,NA,many,TGTGCCAGCAGCCAAGCCCAGGATGCCTATAGCAATCAGCCCCAGCATTTT,CASSQAQDAYSNQPQHF
TRBJ2-2,TRBV6-1,NA,few,TGTGCCAGCAGTTATTACAGAACGAACACCGGGGAGCTGTTTTTT,CASSYYRTNTGELFF
TRBJ1-5,TRBV5-1,TRBD1,many,TGCGCCAGCAGCTTGGGACAGGGCAACAATCAGCCCCAGCATTTT,CASSLGQGNNQPQHF
TRBJ2-7,TRBV3-1,NA,many,TGTGCCAGCAGCCAAGAAAGACTTGCAGGGCCCACCTACGAGCAGTACTTC,CASSQERLAGPTYEQYF
TRBJ2-7,TRBV6-1,NA,NA,TGTGCCAGCAGATCCGGGACCTCGTTCCACGAGCAGTACTTC,CASRSGTSFHEQYF
TRBJ2-5,TRBV14,TRBD1,NA,TGTGCCACTGACCGGGACAGGGTTATGGAGACCCAGTACTTC,CATDRDRVMETQYF
TRBJ1-3,TRBV25-1,NA,NA,TGTGCCAGCGGCCACCTCTCTGGAAACACCATATATTTT,CASGHLSGNTIYF
TRBJ2-1,TRBV13,NA,many,TGTGCCAGCAGCTTAGAACTAGCCAGCTCCTACAATGAGCAGTTCTTC,CASSLELASSYNEQFF
TRBJ1-4,TRBV12-3/TRBV12-4,TRBD1,few,TGTGCCAGCAGTTCCGGACAGGCGAGGGAAAAACTGTTTTTT,CASSSGQAREKLFF
TRBJ2-1,TRBV27,TRBD1,once,TGTGCCAGCAGGCGGACAGGGGGGAGCTCCTACAATGAGCAGTTCTTC,CASRRTGGSSYNEQFF
TRBJ1-1,TRBV19,NA,few,TGTGCCAGTACCGCGACAGGACACATGAACACTGAAGCTTTCTTT,CASTATGHMNTEAFF
TRBJ2-7,TRBV4-3,TRBD2,few,TGCGCCAGCAGCCAAGCTCCGGGGGGAGAGATCTCCTACGAGCAGTACTTC,CASSQAPGGEISYEQYF
TRBJ1-1,TRBV11-2,NA,NA,TGTGCCAGCAGCCACCCCGGTGGGACTGAAGCTTTCTTT,CASSHPGGTEAFF